The clone carrying this TCR beta chain has only a few counts. Unique molecular identifiers were incorporated during preparation of the TCRbeta library. TCRdb re-called the PCR reads with MiXCR, one entry per CDR3 protein. This table has about 340,000 distinct CDR3 sequences, under 13% appearing once. The data are from a study of T-cell reconstitution after alpha-beta-depleted transplantation in children. This CDR3 contains 14 residues. Per the germline V gene, CDR1 is SGHTA and CDR2 is FQGNSA. Trimming took off 4 bases at V and 3 bases at J, with 12 bases between the two ends. The source of this sequence is a human donor who donated a stem cell graft to a child with acute lymphoblastic leukemia. J is TRBJ1-2 and V is TRBV7-2; D gene uncertain. Specimen: PBMCs from the stem cell graft donor, collected from the stem cell graft. The CDR3 loop is CASSYPIRDYGYTF. CDR3 nucleotide sequence: TGTGCCAGCAGCTACCCCATTAGAGACTATGGCTACACCTTC.